Listed below are T cell receptor beta chains from one sample, sequenced in a study of technical replicates of blood from a few donors. The table came from immunoSEQ multiplex PCR; TCRdb's copy has only in-frame clones and leaves some out. The sample yields about 71,000 clones, 85% to 90% seen once. Sequencing used PBMCs. Receptor source: a human donor in good health. Some clones in this sample may be carry-over from other donors' samples. Both conserved end residues are part of each CDR3. The D gene is left open where the match is weak. Not every row has a clone size; where given, it reads once, few, many or a size class.

>NA|TRBV9|TRBJ2-7|TRBD2
TGTGCCAGCAGCCCCCGGGAGGGCATCTCCTACGAGCAGTACTTC
CASSPREGISYEQYF
>NA|TRBV11-3|TRBJ2-1|TRBD1
TGTGCCAGCAGCTCGGGACAGAGCTCCTACAATGAGCAGTTCTTC
CASSSGQSSYNEQFF
>NA|TRBV6-4|TRBJ2-5|TRBD2
TGTGCCAGCAGTGCGGGACGGTGGCTAGCGGGACGCCAAGAGACCCAGTACTTC
CASSAGRWLAGRQETQYF
>NA|TRBV7-2|TRBJ2-5|NA
TGTGCCAGCAGCCGTAGGACAGTCCAAGAGACCCAGTACTTC
CASSRRTVQETQYF
>once|TRBV18|TRBJ2-3|NA
TGTGCCAGCTCCCCTAGCTGGGCAGATACGCAGTATTTT
CASSPSWADTQYF
>NA|TRBV7-6|TRBJ2-5|NA
TGTGCCAGCAGCTTAGCGCGGGCGGAGGGAGCGACCCAGTACTTC
CASSLARAEGATQYF
>NA|TRBV7-2|TRBJ2-1|TRBD2
TGTGCCAGCAGCCCCGGCAGGGCGGGAGGTCACAATGAGCAGTTCTTC
CASSPGRAGGHNEQFF
>NA|TRBV19|TRBJ2-5|NA
TGTGCCAGTAGCCTCACAGGTGTCCAAGAGACCCAGTACTTC
CASSLTGVQETQYF
>NA|TRBV20-1|TRBJ2-7|NA
TGCAGTGCTAGAGAATCGGGCGAGCAGTACTTC
CSARESGEQYF
>once|TRBV28|TRBJ1-6|NA
TGTGCCAGCAGTTTTGCAGGGGAGTCACCCCTCCACTTT
CASSFAGESPLHF
>few|TRBV6-1|TRBJ1-5|NA
TGTGCCAGCCCGGGAGAGACGGTCAGTCAGCCCCAGCATTTT
CASPGETVSQPQHF
>few|TRBV10-3|TRBJ1-1|NA
TGTCCACACCCGAGGTCTGAAGCTTTCTTT
CPHPRSEAFF
>NA|TRBV30|TRBJ2-7|TRBD1
TGTGCCTGGAGTGTGAAGGGCCCCAGGGGGAACCACGAGCAGTACTTC
CAWSVKGPRGNHEQYF
>NA|TRBV5-6|TRBJ2-7|TRBD2
TGTGCCAGCAGCTTGTTGAGCGGGGACTACGAGCAGTACTTC
CASSLLSGDYEQYF
>NA|TRBV2|TRBJ2-2|TRBD1
TGTGCCAGCAGTGAAGCGTTTATTTTCTGGGACAGGTTTATCACCGGGGAGCTGTTTTTT
CASSEAFIFWDRFITGELFF
>NA|TRBV29-1|TRBJ1-1|NA
TGCAGCGTTGTTTTAGGGGGGAACACTGAAGCTTTCTTT
CSVVLGGNTEAFF
>NA|TRBV7-9|TRBJ2-7|TRBD2
TGTGCCAGCAGCGATCCTGCGGGGGGGATTCGAGACGAGCAGTACTTC
CASSDPAGGIRDEQYF
>NA|TRBV5-1|TRBJ1-6|TRBD1
TGCGCCAGCAGACTGACAGGGCGCAATTCACCCCTCCACTTT
CASRLTGRNSPLHF
>NA|TRBV27|TRBJ2-7|NA
TGTGCCAGCAGTCCCACGACAGTCTACGAGCAGTACTTC
CASSPTTVYEQYF
>NA|TRBV4-2|TRBJ2-7|NA
TGTGCCAGCAGCCAAGATTTGGTGGCCGACTACGAGCAGTACTTC
CASSQDLVADYEQYF
>NA|TRBV7-2|TRBJ1-4|NA
TGTGCCAGCAGCTTAGCAACCAGGGGTAATGAAAAACTGTTTTTT
CASSLATRGNEKLFF
>NA|TRBV7-8|TRBJ2-2|TRBD1
TGTGCCAGCAGCAACCGGGACAGCGGCACCGGGGAGCTGTTTTTT
CASSNRDSGTGELFF
>NA|TRBV12-5|TRBJ1-6|NA
TGTGCTAGTGGCTCACCTGAGGGCCTAAGGGCACCCCTCCACTTT
CASGSPEGLRAPLHF
>NA|TRBV30|TRBJ1-2|NA
TGTGCCAAACCTACAGGGTGCGATATAGCTAACTATGGCTACACCTTC
CAKPTGCDIANYGYTF
>once|TRBV7-9|TRBJ1-6|NA
TGTGCCAGCAGCACACAGGGAGACTCACCCCTCCACTTT
CASSTQGDSPLHF
>NA|TRBV11-1|TRBJ1-1|TRBD1
TGTGCCAGCAGCTTACTAGGGGGCATCACTGAAGCTTTCTTT
CASSLLGGITEAFF
>NA|TRBV19|TRBJ2-3|NA
TGTGCCAGTAGTCCGTCTGGCACAGATACGCAGTATTTT
CASSPSGTDTQYF
>NA|TRBV19|TRBJ1-1|NA
TGTGCCAGTACCCACCTTGCGGGTAAAGGTGAAGCTTTCTTT
CASTHLAGKGEAFF
>NA|TRBV4-3|TRBJ1-3|TRBD1
TGCGCCAGCAGCCGCGGACAGGGAAACTCTGGAAACACCATATATTTT
CASSRGQGNSGNTIYF
>NA|TRBV5-1|TRBJ2-5|TRBD2
TGCGCCAGCAGCTTGGGGACTAGCGGGGGGTTACAAGAGACCCAGTACTTC
CASSLGTSGGLQETQYF